This TCR beta chain is drawn from a study of cytomegalovirus exposure and HLA in healthy donors. Notes on the study in general: From TCR beta sequences, most subjects' HLA-A and HLA-B alleles were reportedly predicted accurately. The CMV antigen specificity of three CMV-associated chains was confirmed through in vitro analysis. Prior analysis indicated that the majority of TCR beta V segments exhibited productivity approximately 87% or approximately 30% of the time. Equally common other TCR beta chains were less clonally expanded than HLA-associated ones, a later analysis found.

Amplification used 60 Vbeta primers and 13 Jbeta primers. Assay used: immunoSEQ multiplex PCR; TCRdb lists only in-frame clones, some missing. The record lists 200,000 or so clones, of which the ten most abundant hold less than 0.85%. This CDR3 spans 14 amino acids. Per the germline V gene, CDR1 is MNHNS and CDR2 is SASEGT. J gave up 8 bases and V 6 bases, and 9 bases lay outside the gene matches. A note on this clone: Its antigen remains unidentified.

The sequence was obtained from a boy aged 10-17 years in good health and CMV-seronegative. The sequenced sample was PBMCs. This rearrangement joins TRBV6-1 to TRBJ1-4; 7 positions match TRBD1. The CDR3 protein is CASSFDRVVEKLFF. CDR3 DNA sequence: TGTGCCAGCAGCTTTGACAGGGTAGTAGAAAAACTGTTTTTT.